The source of this T cell receptor beta chain is a study of blood T cell repertoires in COVID-19. Whole-study context: Sites in the United States, Italy and Spain provided acute and convalescent COVID-19 samples. Nucleic acid was either cDNA or gDNA, and it came from T cells, B-cell-depleted T cells, or PBMCs.

This CDR3 region has 14 residues. With V trimmed by 5 bases and J by 5 bases, 2 bases remained unmatched. CDR1 and CDR2 (germline): SSHAT, FNYEAQ (reference sequence). Authors' analysis steps: From reference gene primer amplification, estimates of nucleated cell counts were derived. The repertoire was sequenced with immunoSEQ multiplex PCR; TCRdb's copy has only in-frame clones and lacks some. That table gives V, J and clone size, and the DNA gave D and trimming. The sample yields around 110,000 clones, about nine tenths seen once. The sequenced sample consisted of peripheral blood. The sequence was obtained from a human donor with active COVID-19. The donor label of this sample is uncertain. The chain recombines TRBV7-7 with TRBJ2-2, with 10 bases matching TRBD1. CDR3 in amino acids: CASSRDRGTGELFF. The CDR3, as DNA: TGTGCCAGCAGCCGGGACAGGGGAACCGGGGAGCTGTTTTTT.